This TCR beta chain emerged from a study of T cell repertoires in cytomegalovirus infection. Study-level information: Indications of both CMV infection and matching HLA type were provided by public TCR beta signatures. Study outcomes and limitations: The ex vivo response was dominated by HLA-C-restricted CMV-specific TCR beta clonotypes.

TCRdb re-called the reads with MiXCR, one entry per CDR3 protein. Of tens of thousands of distinct CDR3 sequences in the sample, around 40% were seen once. To note about this clonotype: Its antigen remains unidentified.

This clonotype was sampled from a human donor in good health (CMV status not recorded). Some clones in this sample may be carry-over from other donors' samples. The sample was CD8+ T cells from cultured PBMCs, taken from culture after CMV antigen stimulation.

CDR3 nucleotides: TGTGCCAGCAGCTTCACATGGGGCGGAAGGACGAACACTGAAGCTTTCTTT. Its translation is CASSFTWGGRTNTEAFF. The V and J genes are TRBV7-4 and TRBJ1-1; weak D call: TRBD1 (5 bases). V was cut by 3 bases and J by 1 base, with 18 bases left in between. The CDR3 extends over 17 amino acids. Per germline, CDR1 SGHVT and CDR2 SQSDAQ.